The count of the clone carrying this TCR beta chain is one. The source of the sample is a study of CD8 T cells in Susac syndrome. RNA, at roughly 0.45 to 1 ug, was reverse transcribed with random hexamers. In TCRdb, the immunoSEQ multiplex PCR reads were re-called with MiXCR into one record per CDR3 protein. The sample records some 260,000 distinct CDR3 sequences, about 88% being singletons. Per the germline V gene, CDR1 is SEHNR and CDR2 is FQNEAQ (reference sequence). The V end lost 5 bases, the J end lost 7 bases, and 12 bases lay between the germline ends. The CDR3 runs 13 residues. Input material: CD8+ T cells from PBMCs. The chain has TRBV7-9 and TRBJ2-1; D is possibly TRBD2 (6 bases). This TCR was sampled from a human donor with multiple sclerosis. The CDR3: CASSPGLRNEQFF. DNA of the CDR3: TGTGCCAGCAGCCCGGGACTCCGTAATGAGCAGTTCTTC. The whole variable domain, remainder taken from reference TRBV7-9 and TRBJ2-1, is DTGVSQNPRHKITKRGQNVTFRCDPISEHNRLYWYRQTLGQGPEFLTYFQNEAQLEKSRLLSDRFSAERPKGSFSTLEIQRTEQGDSAMYLCASSPGLRNEQFFGPGTRLTVL.